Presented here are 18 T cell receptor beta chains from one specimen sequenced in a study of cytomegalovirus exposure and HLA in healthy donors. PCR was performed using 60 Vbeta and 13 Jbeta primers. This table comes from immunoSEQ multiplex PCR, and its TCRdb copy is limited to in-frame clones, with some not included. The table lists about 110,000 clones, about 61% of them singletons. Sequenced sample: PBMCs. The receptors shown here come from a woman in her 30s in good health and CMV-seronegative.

The CDR3, as DNA: TGCAGCGTTGTGGACACAGGGGGCGGTGAGACCCAGTACTTC. It specifies CSVVDTGGGETQYF. The genes are TRBV29-1 and TRBJ2-5, with 9 bases matching TRBD1. This CDR3 is built from 14 residues. Germline V gene sequence: CDR1 SQVTM, CDR2 ANQGSEA. The V gene end was trimmed by 4 bases and the J gene end by 5 bases; junction bases not matched to a gene: 8.

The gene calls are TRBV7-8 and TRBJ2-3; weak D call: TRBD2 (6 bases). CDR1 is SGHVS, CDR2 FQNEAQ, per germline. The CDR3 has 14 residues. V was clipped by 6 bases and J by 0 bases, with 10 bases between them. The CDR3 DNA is TGTGCCAGCAGAGAAAGCGGGAGCACAGATACGCAGTATTTT. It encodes CASRESGSTDTQYF.

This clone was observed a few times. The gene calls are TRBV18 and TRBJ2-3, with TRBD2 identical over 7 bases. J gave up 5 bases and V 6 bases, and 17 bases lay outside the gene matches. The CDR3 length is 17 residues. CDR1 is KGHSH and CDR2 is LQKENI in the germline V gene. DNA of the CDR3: TGTGCCAGCTCCGAATACGGTGGCGGGAGTTATCAAGATACGCAGTATTTT. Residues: CASSEYGGGSYQDTQYF. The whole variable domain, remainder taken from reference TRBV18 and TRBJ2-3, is NAGVMQNPRHLVRRRGQEARLRCSPMKGHSHVYWYRQLPEEGLKFMVYLQKENIIDESGMPKERFSAEFPKEGPSILRIQQVVRGDSAAYFCASSEYGGGSYQDTQYFGPGTRLTVL.

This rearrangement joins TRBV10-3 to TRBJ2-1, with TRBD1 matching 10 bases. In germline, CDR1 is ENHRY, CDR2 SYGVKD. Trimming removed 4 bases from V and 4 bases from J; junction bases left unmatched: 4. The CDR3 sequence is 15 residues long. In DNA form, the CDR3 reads TGTGCCATCAGTGCACCGGGACAGGGGTACAATGAGCAGTTCTTC. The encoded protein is CAISAPGQGYNEQFF.

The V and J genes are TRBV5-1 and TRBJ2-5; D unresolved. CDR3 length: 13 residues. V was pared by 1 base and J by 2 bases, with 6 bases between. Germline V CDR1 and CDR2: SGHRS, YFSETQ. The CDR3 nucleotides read TGCGCCAGCAGCTTGCTCCAGCAAGAGACCCAGTACTTC. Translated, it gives CASSLLQQETQYF.

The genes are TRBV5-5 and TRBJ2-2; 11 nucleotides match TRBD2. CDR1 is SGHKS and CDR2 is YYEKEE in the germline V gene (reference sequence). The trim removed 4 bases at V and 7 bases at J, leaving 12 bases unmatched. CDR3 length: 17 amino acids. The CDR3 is CASSLTGTSGPGGELFF. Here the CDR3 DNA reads TGTGCCAGCAGCCTAACCGGGACTAGCGGTCCGGGCGGGGAGCTGTTTTTT.

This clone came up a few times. CDR3 bases: TGTGCCAGCAGGACGATAGACCGGGACAGGGGGAAAAACTATGGCTACACCTTC. Its translation: CASRTIDRDRGKNYGYTF. The chain joins TRBV27 to TRBJ1-2, with 11 positions matching TRBD1. CDR3 length equals 18 residues. The junction had 14 bases not matched to a gene; V was cut back by 6 bases and J by 2 bases. In germline, CDR1 is MNHEY, CDR2 SMNVEV (reference sequence).

In DNA form, the CDR3 reads TGTGCCAGCAGGCTATATCCTTCAGGGGGGTACATTCAGTACTTC. Translated: CASRLYPSGGYIQYF. The chain joins TRBV28 to TRBJ2-4, with a possible D match to TRBD1 (7 bases). This CDR3 comprises 15 residues. V was trimmed by 6 bases and J by 8 bases, leaving 20 bases between them. Germline CDR1 and CDR2: MDHEN and SYDVKM.

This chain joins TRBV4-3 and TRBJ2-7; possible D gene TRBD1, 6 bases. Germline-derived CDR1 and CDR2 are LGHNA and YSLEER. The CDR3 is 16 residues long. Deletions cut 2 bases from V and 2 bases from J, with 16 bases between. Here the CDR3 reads CASSQRYGQPTYEQYF. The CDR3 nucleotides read TGCGCCAGCAGCCAAAGGTACGGACAGCCAACCTACGAGCAGTACTTC.

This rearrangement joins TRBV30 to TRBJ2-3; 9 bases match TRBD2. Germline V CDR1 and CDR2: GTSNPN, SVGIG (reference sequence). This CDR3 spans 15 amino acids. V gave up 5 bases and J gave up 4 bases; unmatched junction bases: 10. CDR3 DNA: TGTGCCTGGGCACAGGGGTTAGCGGGAGCAGATACGCAGTATTTT. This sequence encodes CAWAQGLAGADTQYF.

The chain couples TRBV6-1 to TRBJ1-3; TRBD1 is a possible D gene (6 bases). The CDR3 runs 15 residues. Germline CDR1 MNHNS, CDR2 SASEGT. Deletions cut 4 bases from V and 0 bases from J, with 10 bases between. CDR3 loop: CASSVQGSSGNTIYF. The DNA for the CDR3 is TGTGCCAGCAGTGTACAGGGAAGCTCTGGAAACACCATATATTTT.

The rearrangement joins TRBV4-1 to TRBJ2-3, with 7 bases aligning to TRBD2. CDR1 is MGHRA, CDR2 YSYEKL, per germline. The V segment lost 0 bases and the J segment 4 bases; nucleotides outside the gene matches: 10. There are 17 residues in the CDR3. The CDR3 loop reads CASSQESRREYADTQYF. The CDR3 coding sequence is TGCGCCAGCAGCCAAGAAAGCAGGCGGGAGTACGCAGATACGCAGTATTTT.

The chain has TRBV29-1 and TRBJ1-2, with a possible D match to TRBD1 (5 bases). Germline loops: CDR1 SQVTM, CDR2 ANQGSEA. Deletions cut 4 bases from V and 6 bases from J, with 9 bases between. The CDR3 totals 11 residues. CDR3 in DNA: TGCAGCGTTGGCAGGGAAAATGGCTACACCTTC. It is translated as CSVGRENGYTF.

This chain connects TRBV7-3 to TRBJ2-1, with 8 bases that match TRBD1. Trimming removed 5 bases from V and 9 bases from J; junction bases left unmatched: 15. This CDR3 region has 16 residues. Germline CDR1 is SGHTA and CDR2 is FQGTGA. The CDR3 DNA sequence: TGTGCCAGCAGCCCGAGGGATGGAACAGGGGGTCGTGAGCAGTTCTTC. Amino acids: CASSPRDGTGGREQFF.

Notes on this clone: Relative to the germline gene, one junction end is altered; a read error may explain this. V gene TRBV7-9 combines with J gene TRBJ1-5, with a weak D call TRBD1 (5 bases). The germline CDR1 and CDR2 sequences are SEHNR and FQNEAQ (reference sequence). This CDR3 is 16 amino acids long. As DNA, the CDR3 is TGTCCCAGCAGCCGTAGACAGCCCAACCATATCGAGCCCCAGCATTTT. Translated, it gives CPSSRRQPNHIEPQHF. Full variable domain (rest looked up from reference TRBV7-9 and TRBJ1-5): DTGVSQNPRHKITKRGQNVTFRCDPISEHNRLYWYRQTLGQGPEFLTYFQNEAQLEKSRLLSDRFSAERPKGSFSTLEIQRTEQGDSAMYLCPSSRRQPNHIEPQHFGDGTRLSIL.

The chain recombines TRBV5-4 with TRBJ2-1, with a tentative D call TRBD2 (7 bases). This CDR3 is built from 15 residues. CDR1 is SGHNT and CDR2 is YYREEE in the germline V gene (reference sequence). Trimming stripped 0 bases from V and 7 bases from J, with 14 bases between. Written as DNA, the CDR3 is TGTGCCAGCAGCTTGGTAGGGGGAGGGCCTAATGAGCAGTTCTTC. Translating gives CASSLVGGGPNEQFF.

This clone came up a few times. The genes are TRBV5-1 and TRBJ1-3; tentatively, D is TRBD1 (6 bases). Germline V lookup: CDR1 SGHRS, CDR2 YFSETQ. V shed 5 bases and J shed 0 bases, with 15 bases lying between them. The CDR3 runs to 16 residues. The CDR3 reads CASRDRPFDSGNTIYF. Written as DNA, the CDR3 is TGCGCCAGCAGAGACAGGCCCTTTGACTCTGGAAACACCATATATTTT.

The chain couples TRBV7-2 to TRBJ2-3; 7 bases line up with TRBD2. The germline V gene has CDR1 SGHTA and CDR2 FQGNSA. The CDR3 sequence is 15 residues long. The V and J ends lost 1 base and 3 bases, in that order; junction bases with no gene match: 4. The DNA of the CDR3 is TGTGCCAGCAGCTTAGAGTGGCGGGGGACAGATACGCAGTATTTT. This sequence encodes CASSLEWRGTDTQYF.